This T cell receptor beta chain appears in the sequencing data of a study of blood T cell repertoires in COVID-19. Overall study context: There were acute and convalescent COVID-19 samples, and they came from the United States, Italy and Spain. Sources were T cells, B-cell-depleted T cells, or PBMCs; the material itself was cDNA or gDNA.

Study processing details: For nucleated cells, counts were estimated from reference gene primer amplification. The protocol was immunoSEQ multiplex PCR, while the TCRdb copy is restricted to in-frame clones and leaves out a portion. The V and J calls and clone size are taken from that table; D and trimming were inferred from the DNA. The data hold around 180,000 clones, with 75% to 85% observed a single time. CDR1 is LNHDA, CDR2 SQIVND, per germline (reference sequence). V dropped 10 bases and J dropped 3 bases, with 18 bases sitting between them. This CDR3 contains 15 residues. Seattle's cohort entered during active infection and was followed longitudinally.

The rearrangement joins TRBV19 to TRBJ2-2; D might be TRBD1 (5 bases). Sample: peripheral blood. This clonotype originated in a woman of 80 years or more with COVID-19, enrolled during active disease. The CDR3 nucleotides read TGTGCCATTCGAAGGGGTTCGGGTGACACCGGGGAGCTGTTTTTT. Translation gives CAIRRGSGDTGELFF.